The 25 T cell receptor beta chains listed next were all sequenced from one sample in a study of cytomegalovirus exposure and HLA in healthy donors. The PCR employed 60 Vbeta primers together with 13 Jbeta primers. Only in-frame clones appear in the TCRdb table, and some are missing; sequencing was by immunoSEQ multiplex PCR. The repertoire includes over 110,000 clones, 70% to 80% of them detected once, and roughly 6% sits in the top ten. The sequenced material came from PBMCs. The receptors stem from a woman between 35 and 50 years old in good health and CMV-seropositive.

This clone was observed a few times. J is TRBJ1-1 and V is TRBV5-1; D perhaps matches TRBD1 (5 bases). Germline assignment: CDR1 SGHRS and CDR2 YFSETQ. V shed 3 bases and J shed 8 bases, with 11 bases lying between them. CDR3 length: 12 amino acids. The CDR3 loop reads CASSSGLREAFF. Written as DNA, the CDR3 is TGCGCCAGCAGCTCGGGACTGAGGGAAGCTTTCTTT.

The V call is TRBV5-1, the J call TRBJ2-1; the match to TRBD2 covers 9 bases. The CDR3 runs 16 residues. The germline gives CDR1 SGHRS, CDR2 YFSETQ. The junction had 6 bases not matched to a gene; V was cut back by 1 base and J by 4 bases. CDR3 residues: CASSLLTAGGYNEQFF. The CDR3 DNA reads TGCGCCAGCAGCTTGCTTACAGCGGGAGGATACAATGAGCAGTTCTTC.

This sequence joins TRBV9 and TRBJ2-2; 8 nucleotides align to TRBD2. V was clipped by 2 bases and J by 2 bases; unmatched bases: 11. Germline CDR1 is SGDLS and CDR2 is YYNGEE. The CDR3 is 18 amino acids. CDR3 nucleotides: TGTGCCAGCAGCGTTGGATCGGGGGGGAGGGCCAACACCGGGGAGCTGTTTTTT. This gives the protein CASSVGSGGRANTGELFF.

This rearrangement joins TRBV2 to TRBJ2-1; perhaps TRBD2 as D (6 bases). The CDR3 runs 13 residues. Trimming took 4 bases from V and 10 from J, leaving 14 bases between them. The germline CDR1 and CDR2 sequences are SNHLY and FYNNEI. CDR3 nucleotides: TGTGCCAGCAGTGTAGCGGCTCGGGAAGAGCAGTTCTTC. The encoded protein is CASSVAAREEQFF.

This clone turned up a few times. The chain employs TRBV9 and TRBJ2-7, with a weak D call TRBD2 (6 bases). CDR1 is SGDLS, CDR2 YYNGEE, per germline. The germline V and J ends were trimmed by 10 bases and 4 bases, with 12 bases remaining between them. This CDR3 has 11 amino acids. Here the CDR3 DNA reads TGTGCCTCCCGACGGGGGTACGAGCAGTACTTC. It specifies CASRRGYEQYF.

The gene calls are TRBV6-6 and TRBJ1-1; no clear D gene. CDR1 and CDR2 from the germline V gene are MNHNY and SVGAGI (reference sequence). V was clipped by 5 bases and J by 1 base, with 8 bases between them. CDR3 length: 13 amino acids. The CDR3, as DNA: TGTGCCAGCAGTGCCTCAGGGAACACTGAAGCTTTCTTT. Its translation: CASSASGNTEAFF.

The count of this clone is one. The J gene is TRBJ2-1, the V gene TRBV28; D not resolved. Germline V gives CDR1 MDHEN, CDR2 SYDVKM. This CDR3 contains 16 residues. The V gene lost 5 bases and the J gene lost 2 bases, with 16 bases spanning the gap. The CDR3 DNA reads TGTGCCAGCAGTGCCCTCCTCGCGCGAACCTACAATGAGCAGTTCTTC. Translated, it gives CASSALLARTYNEQFF.

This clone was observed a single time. The DNA for the CDR3 is TGTGCCAGCTCACCACCTTCCAGGGCTGGAAACACCATATATTTT. Encoded protein: CASSPPSRAGNTIYF. This sequence joins TRBV18 and TRBJ1-3, with TRBD1 as a possible D gene (5 bases). The V gene lost 0 bases and the J gene lost 2 bases, with 8 bases spanning the gap. CDR1 KGHSH and CDR2 LQKENI come from the germline V gene. The CDR3 is 15 residues long.

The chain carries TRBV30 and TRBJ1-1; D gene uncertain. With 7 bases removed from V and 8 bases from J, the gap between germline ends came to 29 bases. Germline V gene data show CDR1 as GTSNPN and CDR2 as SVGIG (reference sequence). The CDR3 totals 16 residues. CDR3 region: CAFTRPHRGELAEAFF. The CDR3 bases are TGTGCCTTCACCCGACCACATCGCGGGGAGTTGGCCGAAGCTTTCTTT.

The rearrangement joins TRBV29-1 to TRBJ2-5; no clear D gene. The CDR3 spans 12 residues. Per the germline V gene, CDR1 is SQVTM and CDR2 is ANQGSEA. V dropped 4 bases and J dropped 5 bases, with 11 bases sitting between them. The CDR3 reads CSVARYGETQYF. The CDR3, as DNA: TGCAGCGTTGCTAGGTATGGCGAGACCCAGTACTTC.

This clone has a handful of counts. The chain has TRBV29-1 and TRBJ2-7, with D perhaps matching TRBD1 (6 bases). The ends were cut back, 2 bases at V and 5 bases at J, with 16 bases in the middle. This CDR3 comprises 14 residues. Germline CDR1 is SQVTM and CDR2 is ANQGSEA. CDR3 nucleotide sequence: TGCAGCGTTGAATTGATAGGGCAGGGGCACGAGCAGTACTTC. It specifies CSVELIGQGHEQYF.

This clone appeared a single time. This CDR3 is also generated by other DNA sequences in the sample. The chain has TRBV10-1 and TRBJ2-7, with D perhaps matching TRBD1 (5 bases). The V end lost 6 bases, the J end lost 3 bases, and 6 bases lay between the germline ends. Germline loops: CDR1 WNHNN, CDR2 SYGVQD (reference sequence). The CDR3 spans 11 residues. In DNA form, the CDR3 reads TGCGCCAGCAGCCAGGGCTACGAGCAGTACTTC. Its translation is CASSQGYEQYF.

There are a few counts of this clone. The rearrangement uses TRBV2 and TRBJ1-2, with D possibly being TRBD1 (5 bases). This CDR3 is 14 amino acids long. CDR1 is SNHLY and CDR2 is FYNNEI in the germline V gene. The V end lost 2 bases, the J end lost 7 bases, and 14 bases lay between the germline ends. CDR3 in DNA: TGTGCCAGCAGTGAATTATGGCTCCAGGGTGGCTACACCTTC. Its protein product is CASSELWLQGGYTF.

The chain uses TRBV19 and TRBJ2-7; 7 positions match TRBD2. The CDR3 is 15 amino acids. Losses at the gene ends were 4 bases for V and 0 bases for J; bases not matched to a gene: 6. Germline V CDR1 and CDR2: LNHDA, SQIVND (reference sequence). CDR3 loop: CASSRLAESSYEQYF. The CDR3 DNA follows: TGTGCCAGTAGTAGGCTAGCGGAGAGCTCCTACGAGCAGTACTTC.

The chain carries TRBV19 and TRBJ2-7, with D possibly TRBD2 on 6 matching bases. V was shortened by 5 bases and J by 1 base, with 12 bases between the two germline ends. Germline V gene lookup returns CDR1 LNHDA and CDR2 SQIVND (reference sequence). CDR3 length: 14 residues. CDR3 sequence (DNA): TGTGCCAGTAGTGACTCGGCGGGATCCTACGAGCAGTACTTC. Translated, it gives CASSDSAGSYEQYF.

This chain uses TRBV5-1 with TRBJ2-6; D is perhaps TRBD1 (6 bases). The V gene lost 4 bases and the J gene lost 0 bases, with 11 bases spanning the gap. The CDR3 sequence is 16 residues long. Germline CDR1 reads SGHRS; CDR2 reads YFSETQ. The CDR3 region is CASSGTGSSGANVLTF. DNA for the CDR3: TGCGCCAGCAGCGGAACAGGGAGCTCTGGGGCCAACGTCCTGACTTTC.

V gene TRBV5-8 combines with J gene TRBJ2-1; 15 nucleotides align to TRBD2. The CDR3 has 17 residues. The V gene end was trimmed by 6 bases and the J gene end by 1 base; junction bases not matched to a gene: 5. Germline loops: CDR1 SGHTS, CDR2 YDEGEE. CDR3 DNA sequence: TGTGCCAGCACCTGGACTAGCGGGAGGGGATCCTACAATGAGCAGTTCTTC. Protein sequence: CASTWTSGRGSYNEQFF.

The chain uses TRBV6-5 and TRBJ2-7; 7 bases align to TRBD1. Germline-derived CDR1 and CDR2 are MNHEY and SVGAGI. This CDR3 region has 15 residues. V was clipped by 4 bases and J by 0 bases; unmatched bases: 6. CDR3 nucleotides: TGTGCCAGCAGTTTTTCACAGGGGTCCTCCTACGAGCAGTACTTC. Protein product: CASSFSQGSSYEQYF.

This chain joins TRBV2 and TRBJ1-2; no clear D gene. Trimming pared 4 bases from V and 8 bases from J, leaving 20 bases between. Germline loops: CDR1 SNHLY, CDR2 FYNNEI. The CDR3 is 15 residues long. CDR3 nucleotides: TGTGCCAGCAGTGTTAGTACAAGTGGACTATTGGGCTACACCTTC. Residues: CASSVSTSGLLGYTF.

CDR3 in amino acids: CASSSIQGKDTQYF. As DNA, the CDR3 is TGTGCCAGCAGCTCTATACAGGGAAAAGATACGCAGTATTTT. The chain is built from TRBV7-2 and TRBJ2-3; possibly TRBD1 for D (6 bases). The ends were cut back, 4 bases at V and 5 bases at J, with 13 bases in the middle. Looked up from germline, CDR1 is SGHTA and CDR2 is FQGNSA. The CDR3 is 14 amino acids.

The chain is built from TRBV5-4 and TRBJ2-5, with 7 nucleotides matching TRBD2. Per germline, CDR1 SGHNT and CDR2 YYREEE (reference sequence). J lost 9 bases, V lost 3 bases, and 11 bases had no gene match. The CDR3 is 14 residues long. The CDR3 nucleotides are TGTGCCAGCAGCTCCGAGGGAGGGACCCAGCCCCAGTACTTC. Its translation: CASSSEGGTQPQYF.

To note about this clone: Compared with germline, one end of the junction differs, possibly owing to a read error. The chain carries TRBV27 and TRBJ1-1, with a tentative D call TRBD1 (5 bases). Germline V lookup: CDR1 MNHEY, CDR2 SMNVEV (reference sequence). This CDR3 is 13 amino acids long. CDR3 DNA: TGTGTCAGCAGTTTGGGGGGGAACACTGAAGCTTTCTTT. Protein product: CVSSLGGNTEAFF.

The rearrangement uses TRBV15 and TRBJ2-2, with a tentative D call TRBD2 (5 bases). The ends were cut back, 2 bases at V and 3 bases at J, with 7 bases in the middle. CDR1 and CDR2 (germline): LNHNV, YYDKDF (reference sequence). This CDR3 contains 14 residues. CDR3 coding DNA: TGTGCCACCAGCAGAAGAGCGGACACCGGGGAGCTGTTTTTT. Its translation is CATSRRADTGELFF.

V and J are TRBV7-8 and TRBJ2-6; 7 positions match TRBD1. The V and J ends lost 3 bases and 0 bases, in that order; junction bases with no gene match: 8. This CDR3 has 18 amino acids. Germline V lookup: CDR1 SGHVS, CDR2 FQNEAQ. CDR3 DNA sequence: TGTGCCAGCAGCTTTATCTGGGACAGTACCTCTGGGGCCAACGTCCTGACTTTC. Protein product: CASSFIWDSTSGANVLTF.

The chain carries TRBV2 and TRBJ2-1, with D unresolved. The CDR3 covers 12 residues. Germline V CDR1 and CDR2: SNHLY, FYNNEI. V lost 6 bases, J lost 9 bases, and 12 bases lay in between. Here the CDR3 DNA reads TGTGCCAGCAGACGAGAGTCGAGTGAGCAGTTCTTC. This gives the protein CASRRESSEQFF.